This TCR beta chain was documented in a study of control samples from healthy donors and cancer patients. Generated by immunoSEQ multiplex PCR, the TCRdb table keeps only in-frame clones and is missing some. The sample has 110,000 to 150,000 clones, roughly 89% seen once. This clone has just one count. This TCR came from a man aged 25-45 years in good health. Source material: blood.

The CDR3 protein is CASSATGGLNNEQFF. Here the CDR3 DNA reads TGTGCCAGCAGTGCCACGGGGGGCCTAAACAATGAGCAGTTCTTC. This rearrangement joins TRBV2 to TRBJ2-1; the D gene is possibly TRBD2 (7 bases). The CDR3 length is 15 residues. Trimming removed 4 bases from V and 5 bases from J, with 15 bases in between. Germline V gene lookup returns CDR1 SNHLY and CDR2 FYNNEI.